This TCR beta chain was obtained from a study of T cell responses to AZD1222 COVID-19 vaccine. Sequenced by immunoSEQ multiplex PCR; TCRdb stores in-frame clones only, minus some. The table records about 160,000 clones, around 90% of them present only once. Findings of the study overall: Spike-specific TCRs gained breadth and depth after people received two AZD1222 doses.

With 5 bases clipped from V and 6 bases from J, the junction kept 12 bases outside the gene matches. The CDR3 runs to 16 residues. Germline loops: CDR1 SEHNR, CDR2 FQNEAQ (reference sequence). In the case of this clone: Its antigen is unidentified.

This TCR came from an adult who received the AZD1222 COVID-19 vaccine. The sample consisted of peripheral blood, taken 28 days after the second AZD1222 dose. The rearrangement joins TRBV7-9 to TRBJ2-7; TRBD2 agrees at 11 bases. The CDR3, as DNA: TGTGCCAGCAGCCCCATGACTAGCGGGAACCCCTCCGAGCAGTACTTC. This gives the protein CASSPMTSGNPSEQYF.